A selection of T cell receptor beta chains follows, all from one sample in a study of cytomegalovirus exposure and HLA in healthy donors. Method: immunoSEQ multiplex PCR; TCRdb's copy keeps in-frame clones and lacks some. Of around 250,000 clones listed, 90% are singletons. The specimen was PBMCs. The receptors here all came from a woman between 18 and 29 years old in good health and CMV-seronegative. CDR3s include the opening cysteine and the closing phenylalanine or tryptophan. The order of the fields is clone size, D gene, V gene, J gene, CDR3 DNA, CDR3 protein. The D gene is left open where the match is weak. Expanded clones get a size class; other rows say once, few or many, or leave the size out.

>-|TRBD1|TRBV15|TRBJ1-4
TGTGCCACCGGACAGGGGCGCGGTGAAAAACTGTTTTTT
CATGQGRGEKLFF
>-|-|TRBV28|TRBJ1-5
TGTGCCAGCACCCCCCCAAGGAGGGTCCTCAATCAGCCCCAGCATTTT
CASTPPRRVLNQPQHF
>-|-|TRBV30|TRBJ1-5
TGTGCCTGGAGTAGGACAGATATTAATCAGCCCCAGCATTTT
CAWSRTDINQPQHF
>once|TRBD1|TRBV13|TRBJ1-1
TGTGCCAGCACCGAAGGCGGACAGGGGATAGACACTGAAGCTTTCTTT
CASTEGGQGIDTEAFF
>once|-|TRBV9|TRBJ1-2
TGTGCCAGCAGCGTAGACGGAGACGCCTTCTATGGCTACACCTTC
CASSVDGDAFYGYTF
>-|TRBD2|TRBV4-1|TRBJ2-1
TGCGCCAGCAGCTTCACTAGCGGGGGAGTCAATGAGCAGTTCTTC
CASSFTSGGVNEQFF
>-|TRBD2|TRBV4-1|TRBJ2-7
TGCGCCAGCAGCCAAGAGCCTAGCGGGGGGCCCTTTCGCTACGAGCAGTACTTC
CASSQEPSGGPFRYEQYF
>-|-|TRBV2|TRBJ2-1
TGTGCCAGCAGTGAAGCGCTTCGGTACTACAATGAGCAGTTCTTC
CASSEALRYYNEQFF
>-|-|TRBV27|TRBJ1-1
TGTGCCAGCAGTCGAATTTGGACAGCCCTGAACACTGAAGCTTTCTTT
CASSRIWTALNTEAFF
>-|-|TRBV5-1|TRBJ1-3
TGCGCCAGCAGCTTGGCCTCCGGCTCTGGAAACACCATATATTTT
CASSLASGSGNTIYF
>-|TRBD2|TRBV7-6|TRBJ2-1
TGTGCCAGCAGCAGAAGGGCTAGCGGGGGGGGCAATGAGCAGTTCTTC
CASSRRASGGGNEQFF
>-|-|TRBV5-1|TRBJ1-2
TGCGCCAGCAGCTTCGGGACATCCCAGGACTATGGCTACACCTTC
CASSFGTSQDYGYTF
>few|-|TRBV7-6|TRBJ1-1
TGTGCCAGCAGCTTAGCGGTGACAGGGAACACTGAAGCTTTCTTT
CASSLAVTGNTEAFF
>-|-|TRBV7-9|TRBJ1-4
TGTGCCAGCAGCTTTAATAGACAGGCAACTAATGAAAAACTGTTTTTT
CASSFNRQATNEKLFF
>-|-|TRBV27|TRBJ2-7
TGTGCCAGCACCGCCATTAGCGGCTACGAGCAGTACTTC
CASTAISGYEQYF
>-|-|TRBV13|TRBJ1-1
TGTGCCAGCAGCTTAAGAGGTGGTTACACTGAAGCTTTCTTT
CASSLRGGYTEAFF
>-|TRBD1|TRBV10-3|TRBJ2-2
TGTGCCATCAGTGACGCGGGACAGGGGAACACCGGGGAGCTGTTTTTT
CAISDAGQGNTGELFF
>-|-|TRBV5-4|TRBJ1-1
TGTGCCAGCAGCTTGGGACAGCAGAACACTGAAGCTTTCTTT
CASSLGQQNTEAFF
>-|TRBD1|TRBV14|TRBJ2-7
TGTGCCAGCAGCCGACAGGGGAAGCAGTACTTC
CASSRQGKQYF
>-|TRBD1|TRBV25-1|TRBJ2-7
TGTGCCAGCAGGAAACCGGGACAGGGGGCTTACGAGCAGTACTTC
CASRKPGQGAYEQYF
>-|-|TRBV7-9|TRBJ2-1
TGTGCCAGCAGCCCTTACCCTAGCATCGGGCAGTTCTTC
CASSPYPSIGQFF
>-|-|TRBV6-5|TRBJ1-2
TGTGCCAGCAGTTACTCGATCGTCACAGGGCGGTATGGCTACACCTTC
CASSYSIVTGRYGYTF
>-|TRBD1|TRBV7-2|TRBJ1-4
TGTGCCAGCAGCTTAGGGGACAGGATTTCAGAAAAACTGTTTTTT
CASSLGDRISEKLFF
>-|-|TRBV5-4|TRBJ1-1
TGTGCCAGCAGCGGCACAGAACAGGATCGGGCTGAAGCTTTCTTT
CASSGTEQDRAEAFF
>-|-|TRBV5-4|TRBJ2-3
TGTGCCAGCAGCTTGTACAGGTCTAGCACAGATACGCAGTATTTT
CASSLYRSSTDTQYF